This T cell receptor beta chain was found in a study of OX40 agonist ivuxolimab in advanced cancers. Study at large: Participants averaged approximately 65 years of age (range about 23 to 79) and were approximately 81% male. Study conclusions and caveats: The study found among the lowest clonal expansion in partial responders at 0.1-3.0 mg/kg.

The CDR3 extends over 16 amino acids. V dropped 5 bases and J dropped 4 bases, with 20 bases sitting between them. Germline V lookup: CDR1 SGHAT, CDR2 FQNNGV. Of note for this clone: What it recognizes is unknown.

TCRdb keeps only in-frame clones here, not all; method: immunoSEQ multiplex PCR. Among fewer than 40,000 clones listed, around 90% were seen once. The clonotype was recovered from an adult with an advanced solid tumor such as melanoma, head and neck, liver or kidney cancer. The V call is TRBV11-2, the J call TRBJ1-2; D is ambiguous. Sequenced material: CD4+ or CD8+ T cells sorted from blood, taken in a trial of the OX40 agonist ivuxolimab. The CDR3 reads CASSLGRGGRGYGYTF. CDR3 nucleotides: TGTGCCAGCAGCCTCGGCCGGGGAGGGAGAGGCTATGGCTACACCTTC. Full variable domain (remainder filled in from reference TRBV11-2 and TRBJ1-2): EAGVAQSPRYKIIEKRQSVAFWCNPISGHATLYWYQQILGQGPKLLIQFQNNGVVDDSQLPKDRFSAERLKGVDSTLKIQPAKLEDSAVYLCASSLGRGGRGYGYTFGSGTRLTVV.